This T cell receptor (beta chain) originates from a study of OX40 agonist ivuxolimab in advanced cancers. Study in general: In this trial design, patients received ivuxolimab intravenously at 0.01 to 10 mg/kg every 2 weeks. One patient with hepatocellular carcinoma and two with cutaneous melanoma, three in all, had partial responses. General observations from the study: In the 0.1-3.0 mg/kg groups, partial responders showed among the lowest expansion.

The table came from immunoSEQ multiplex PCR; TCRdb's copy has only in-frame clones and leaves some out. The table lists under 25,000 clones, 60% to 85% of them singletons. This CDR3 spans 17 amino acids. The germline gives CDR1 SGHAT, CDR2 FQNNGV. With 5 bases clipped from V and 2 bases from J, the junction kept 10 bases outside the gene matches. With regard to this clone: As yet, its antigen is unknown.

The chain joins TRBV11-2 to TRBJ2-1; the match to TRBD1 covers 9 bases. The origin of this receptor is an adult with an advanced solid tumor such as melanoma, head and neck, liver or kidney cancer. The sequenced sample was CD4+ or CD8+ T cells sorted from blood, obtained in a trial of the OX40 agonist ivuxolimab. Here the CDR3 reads CASSPEPGQGPYNEQFF. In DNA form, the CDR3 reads TGTGCCAGCAGCCCTGAGCCGGGACAGGGCCCCTACAATGAGCAGTTCTTC.